This TCR beta chain stems from a study of control samples from healthy donors and cancer patients. The CDR3 has 17 residues. Germline loops: CDR1 MNHEY, CDR2 SVGEGT. J lost 0 bases, V lost 3 bases, and 6 bases had no gene match. TCRdb keeps only in-frame clones here, not all; method: immunoSEQ multiplex PCR. The sample contains under 15,000 clones, roughly 93% of which appear only once. The chain employs TRBV6-2 or TRBV6-3 and TRBJ2-7, with 12 bases identical to TRBD2. Sequenced sample: PBMCs. This TCR was sampled from a man at least 80 years old with lung cancer. Written as DNA, the CDR3 is TGTGCCAGCAGTTATAAACTAGCGGGGGGACCCTCCTACGAGCAGTACTTC. Amino acid sequence: CASSYKLAGGPSYEQYF.